Below are 30 T cell receptor beta chains sequenced from a single sample in a study of blood T cells in healthy people across ages. Primed by a sample-barcoded 5' primer and a J-beta primer mix, a second PCR proceeded for about 7 to 11 cycles. TCRdb ran MiXCR on the 5' RACE reads and lists one entry per CDR3 protein. Here the sample spans hundreds of thousands of distinct CDR3 sequences, 30% to 45% being singletons. The specimen sequenced was blood. These receptors were taken from a man aged 18 to 29 in good health.

This chain connects TRBV20-1 to TRBJ2-1, with 8 bases aligning to TRBD2. The DNA end is more similar to TRBJ2-7, so the J call may be wrong. CDR1 is DFQATT and CDR2 is SNEGSKA in the germline V gene (reference sequence). The CDR3 loop spans 14 amino acids. The CDR3 sequence: CSAQTSGYYNEQYF. As DNA, the CDR3 is TGCAGTGCGCAAACTAGCGGATACTACAATGAGCAGTACTTC.

This clonotype has a count of ten or more. This rearrangement joins TRBV29-1 to TRBJ1-2; maybe TRBD1 (6 bases). The germline V and J ends were trimmed by 2 bases and 7 bases, with 11 bases remaining between them. The length of the CDR3 is 12 residues. CDR1 is SQVTM and CDR2 is ANQGSEA in the germline V gene. The CDR3 nucleotides read TGCAGCGTTGAAACGGGGGCGCGTGGCTACACCTTC. It encodes CSVETGARGYTF.

The chain links TRBV10-3 to TRBJ2-7, with D hard to call. Between the trimmed V and J ends, which lost 0 bases and 0 bases, there was a span of 15 bases. There are 17 residues in the CDR3. Per the germline V gene, CDR1 is ENHRY and CDR2 is SYGVKD. CDR3 protein: CAISESFGSASSYEQYF. CDR3 nucleotide sequence: TGTGCCATCAGTGAGTCGTTCGGGTCCGCGAGCTCCTACGAGCAGTACTTC.

The V call is TRBV27, the J call TRBJ2-7; no reliable D call. Trimming shortened V by 5 bases and J by 1 base, and 18 bases separated the two germline ends. The CDR3 extends over 16 amino acids. Germline values: CDR1 MNHEY, CDR2 SMNVEV (reference sequence). The CDR3: CASSPQSLSTSYEQYF. The CDR3 coding sequence is TGTGCCAGCAGTCCCCAGAGTCTTTCCACATCCTACGAGCAGTACTTC.

On this clonotype: A single base separates this from a much larger clone, so it may be a read error. The CDR3 is CASSSGSWGYNEQFF. CDR3 nucleotide sequence: TGCGCCAGCAGCTCAGGAAGCTGGGGTTACAATGAGCAGTTCTTC. This chain joins TRBV4-3 and TRBJ2-1; D is undetermined. The V and J ends lost 5 bases and 4 bases respectively, with 15 bases between them. Per the germline V gene, CDR1 is LGHNA and CDR2 is YSLEER. The CDR3 has 15 amino acids.

This clonotype has more than one count but fewer than ten. V is TRBV7-9 and J is TRBJ1-2; D not certain. Trimming stripped 4 bases from V and 8 bases from J, with 17 bases between. CDR3 length: 14 amino acids. CDR1 is SEHNR and CDR2 is FQNEAQ in the germline V gene (reference sequence). CDR3 region: CASSSDLLLPGYTF. DNA for the CDR3: TGTGCCAGCAGCTCCGACCTACTATTGCCAGGCTACACCTTC.

This chain uses TRBV29-1 with TRBJ2-4; 7 nucleotides agree with TRBD1. Germline-derived CDR1 and CDR2 are SQVTM and ANQGSEA. The CDR3 is 16 residues long. The V segment lost 7 bases and the J segment 0 bases; nucleotides outside the gene matches: 12. The CDR3 sequence: CSATGQAYEAKNIQYF. CDR3 in DNA: TGCAGCGCAACCGGACAGGCCTACGAAGCCAAAAACATTCAGTACTTC. Combining the CDR3 with reference TRBV29-1 and TRBJ2-4 gives the whole variable domain SAVISQKPSRDICQRGTSLTIQCQVDSQVTMMFWYRQQPGQSLTLIATANQGSEATYESGFVIDKFPISRPNLTFSTLTVSNMSPEDSSIYLCSATGQAYEAKNIQYFGAGTRLSVL.

This clonotype was seen a handful of times. The V gene is TRBV12-5, the J gene TRBJ1-6, with a possible D match to TRBD1 (5 bases). The ends were cut back, 4 bases at V and 2 bases at J, with 12 bases in the middle. CDR3 size: 16 residues. CDR1 LGHNT and CDR2 FRNRAP come from the germline V gene. CDR3 protein: CASGSSAGPYNSPLHF. The CDR3 coding sequence is TGTGCTAGTGGTTCCTCTGCAGGGCCCTATAATTCACCCCTCCACTTT.

The CDR3 DNA follows: TGTGCCGCCGGGGCCGCTAGAACCACCGGGGAGCTGTTTTTT. Its translation: CAAGAARTTGELFF. This chain connects TRBV2 to TRBJ2-2; either TRBD1 or TRBD2 may fit D (5 bases each). Germline CDR1 SNHLY, CDR2 FYNNEI. The CDR3 covers 14 residues. Trimming left V 11 bases short and J 4 bases short, with 17 bases between.

The chain combines TRBV15 with TRBJ1-2; D is uncertain. Per the germline V gene, CDR1 is LNHNV and CDR2 is YYDKDF (reference sequence). The V end was cut by 1 base, the J end by 4 bases, with 13 bases between. This CDR3 is 15 amino acids long. The CDR3 region is CATSRVLAVGYGYTF. CDR3 bases: TGTGCCACCAGCAGAGTATTAGCAGTCGGCTATGGCTACACCTTC.

The rearrangement uses TRBV9 and TRBJ2-5; weak D call: TRBD1 (5 bases). Trimming took off 0 bases at V and 11 bases at J, with 20 bases between the two ends. In germline, CDR1 is SGDLS, CDR2 YYNGEE. The CDR3 consists of 15 residues. CDR3 loop: CASSVGDSASHEQYF. The CDR3 DNA reads TGTGCCAGCAGCGTAGGAGACAGTGCTTCCCATGAGCAGTACTTC.

A few counts support this clonotype. The rearrangement links TRBV5-1 to TRBJ2-3, with TRBD1 identical over 7 bases. The germline V gene has CDR1 SGHRS and CDR2 YFSETQ. V lost 4 bases and J lost 6; bases outside the gene matches: 8. This CDR3 has 14 residues. The CDR3 nucleotides are TGCGCCAGCAGCCCTTCGACAGGGTTGGATACGCAGTATTTT. Translated, it gives CASSPSTGLDTQYF. Supplemented by reference TRBV5-1 and TRBJ2-3, the full variable domain reads KAGVTQTPRYLIKTRGQQVTLSCSPISGHRSVSWYQQTPGQGLQFLFEYFSETQRNKGNFPGRFSGRQFSNSRSEMNVSTLELGDSALYLCASSPSTGLDTQYFGPGTRLTVL.

The rearrangement uses TRBV28 and TRBJ2-2; 10 bases are a match to TRBD1. The CDR3 loop spans 15 amino acids. The V gene's germline CDR1 is MDHEN and CDR2 SYDVKM. V lost 3 bases and J lost 7; bases outside the gene matches: 5. The CDR3, as DNA: TGTGCCAGCAGTTTGGGGACAGGGGTACACGGGGAGCTGTTTTTT. It yields the protein CASSLGTGVHGELFF.

This clonotype was seen many times. The chain has TRBV7-2 and TRBJ2-5; no clear D gene. CDR3 size: 17 residues. Trimming pared 5 bases from V and 3 bases from J, leaving 22 bases between. Germline V gene lookup returns CDR1 SGHTA and CDR2 FQGNSA. This chain's CDR3 is CASSAQQMYRSKETQYF. CDR3 in DNA: TGTGCCAGCAGCGCCCAGCAGATGTACAGATCTAAAGAGACCCAGTACTTC.

V usage is TRBV4-2 and J usage is TRBJ1-2, with D possibly matching TRBD1 (6 bases). Germline CDR1 is LGHNA and CDR2 is YNFKEQ. CDR3 size: 15 residues. Trimming removed 0 bases at V and 6 bases at J, with 14 bases between. The DNA of the CDR3 is TGTGCCAGCAGCCAAGATCCCGGGACATTGGATGGCTACACCTTC. This gives the protein CASSQDPGTLDGYTF.

In its sample, this clonotype was seen a few times. The CDR3 nucleotides read TGTGCCAGCAGAGGGCTTGGACAGGGGACTTACGAGCAGTACTTC. This gives the protein CASRGLGQGTYEQYF. The V gene is TRBV27, the J gene TRBJ2-7, with 9 positions matching TRBD1. The CDR3 is made up of 15 amino acids. Germline CDR1 MNHEY, CDR2 SMNVEV (reference sequence). The trim removed 6 bases at V and 4 bases at J, leaving 10 bases unmatched.

This chain links TRBV7-9 with TRBJ2-1; either TRBD1 or TRBD2 may supply D (7 bases each). V shed 5 bases and J shed 5 bases, with 22 bases lying between them. The CDR3 length is 17 residues. In germline, CDR1 is SEHNR, CDR2 FQNEAQ (reference sequence). DNA of the CDR3: TGTGCCAGCAGCCCTTGGGGGAGGGGGCAAGAGGACAATGAGCAGTTCTTC. Protein product: CASSPWGRGQEDNEQFF.

The gene calls are TRBV21-1 and TRBJ1-5; TRBD1, the table's D call, was not compared with the DNA. TRBV21-1 is listed as a pseudogene. CDR3 size: 15 residues. The CDR3 nucleotides are TGTGCCAGCAGCAAAAACCCACAGGGAAGTCAGCCCCAGCATTTT. Protein sequence: CASSKNPQGSQPQHF.

The genes are TRBV28 and TRBJ1-6; D is unresolved. Germline V gene lookup returns CDR1 MDHEN and CDR2 SYDVKM. With 7 bases removed from V and 2 bases from J, the gap between germline ends came to 15 bases. This CDR3 comprises 16 residues. The CDR3 nucleotides read TGTGCCAGCACCCCCACAGAGGGAACCTATAATTCACCCCTCCACTTT. This encodes CASTPTEGTYNSPLHF.

V and J are TRBV13 and TRBJ2-7; no clear D gene. The CDR3 runs to 12 residues. V gave up 5 bases and J gave up 6 bases, with 11 bases separating them. Germline V gives CDR1 PRHDT, CDR2 FYEKMQ (reference sequence). In DNA form, the CDR3 reads TGTGCCAGCAGCAAGAGTCGAGGCGAGCAGTACTTC. It yields the protein CASSKSRGEQYF.

V and J are TRBV29-1 and TRBJ2-1; TRBD1 agrees at 7 bases. The V gene's germline CDR1 is SQVTM and CDR2 ANQGSEA. The CDR3 runs 14 residues. V shed 5 bases, J shed 4 bases, and the junction held 8 bases outside the gene matches. The CDR3 loop reads CSVRWGQPYNEQFF. CDR3 sequence (DNA): TGCAGCGTTCGTTGGGGACAGCCATACAATGAGCAGTTCTTC.

A remark on this clonotype: At one of its ends the junction is not consistent with the germline gene, which may arise from a read error. The chain carries TRBV5-1 and TRBJ1-1; D might be TRBD1 (6 bases). The germline V gene has CDR1 SGHRS and CDR2 YFSETQ. The CDR3 has 14 residues. The CDR3 DNA reads TGCGCCAGCAGCTCGGGACACCCGAACACTGAGGCTTTCTTT. Translating gives CASSSGHPNTEAFF.

This clonotype was recorded a few times. The chain carries TRBV20-1 and TRBJ2-3; D is perhaps TRBD1 or TRBD2 (6 bases each). V was cut by 3 bases and J by 1 base, with 11 bases left in between. The CDR3 has 14 amino acids. CDR1 and CDR2 (germline): DFQATT, SNEGSKA (reference sequence). The CDR3 nucleotides read TGCAGTGCTAGGGGGGGCGGTGGCACAGATACGCAGTATTTT. Translating it yields CSARGGGGTDTQYF.

The V call is TRBV12-3 or TRBV12-4, the J call TRBJ2-3; perhaps TRBD2 as D (7 bases). Trimming stripped 7 bases from V and 2 bases from J, with 13 bases between. This CDR3 region has 14 residues. CDR3 sequence: CASTAGAITDTQYF. DNA of the CDR3: TGTGCCAGCACCGCGGGGGCCATCACAGATACGCAGTATTTT.

The chain is built from TRBV7-9 and TRBJ1-4; 11 positions agree with TRBD1. J was trimmed by 6 bases and V by 5 bases; bases with no gene match: 8. CDR3 length: 16 residues. Germline V gene data show CDR1 as SEHNR and CDR2 as FQNEAQ (reference sequence). The CDR3 DNA follows: TGTGCCAGCAGCCAGACGGACAGGGGGCGTTATGAAAAACTGTTTTTT. Encoded protein: CASSQTDRGRYEKLFF.

A few counts support this clonotype. This chain connects TRBV20-1 to TRBJ2-2; D may be TRBD1 (5 bases). Germline V lookup: CDR1 DFQATT, CDR2 SNEGSKA (reference sequence). This CDR3 has 14 amino acids. V was trimmed by 3 bases and J by 5 bases, leaving 13 bases between them. The CDR3 is CSARTAFGTGELFF. The DNA for the CDR3 is TGCAGTGCTAGGACAGCTTTCGGGACCGGGGAGCTGTTTTTT.

This clonotype has more than one count but fewer than ten. V gene TRBV6-5 combines with J gene TRBJ1-1; D unclear. Trimming removed 0 bases at V and 4 bases at J, with 15 bases between. The CDR3 totals 16 residues. Looked up from germline, CDR1 is MNHEY and CDR2 is SVGAGI. CDR3 DNA sequence: TGTGCCAGCAGTTACTCGAAATATACCTTGGGCACTGAAGCTTTCTTT. Protein product: CASSYSKYTLGTEAFF.

Remarks on this clonotype: The junction differs from germline at one of its ends, possibly a read error. The gene calls are TRBV15 and TRBJ2-7; D is possibly TRBD2 (5 bases). The CDR3 sequence is 15 residues long. The V gene's germline CDR1 is LNHNV and CDR2 YYDKDF (reference sequence). CDR3 bases: TGTGCCACCAGCGGAGAATTTGGACTGGACTACGAGCAGTACTTC. Translated: CATSGEFGLDYEQYF. Looking up the rest from reference TRBV15 and TRBJ2-7 gives the full variable domain: DAMVIQNPRYQVTQFGKPVTLSCSQTLNHNVMYWYQQKSSQAPKLLFHYYDKDFNNEADTPDNFQSRRPNTSFCFLDIRSPGLGDTAMYLCATSGEFGLDYEQYFGPGTRLTVT.

This clonotype came up a few times. The chain has TRBV15 and TRBJ2-4; D might be TRBD1 (6 bases). The V gene's germline CDR1 is LNHNV and CDR2 YYDKDF (reference sequence). V was shortened by 2 bases and J by 0 bases, with 20 bases between the two germline ends. The CDR3 is 19 residues long. The CDR3, as DNA: TGTGCCACCAGCAGAACTCCAACAGGGAAAGAGCTAGCCAAAAACATTCAGTACTTC. It translates to CATSRTPTGKELAKNIQYF. Full variable domain (missing parts from reference TRBV15 and TRBJ2-4): DAMVIQNPRYQVTQFGKPVTLSCSQTLNHNVMYWYQQKSSQAPKLLFHYYDKDFNNEADTPDNFQSRRPNTSFCFLDIRSPGLGDTAMYLCATSRTPTGKELAKNIQYFGAGTRLSVL.

The chain is built from TRBV7-9 and TRBJ2-1; D is possibly TRBD2 (6 bases). Germline V gene lookup returns CDR1 SEHNR and CDR2 FQNEAQ (reference sequence). This CDR3 spans 15 amino acids. Trimming shortened V by 6 bases and J by 7 bases, and 19 bases separated the two germline ends. CDR3 sequence reads: CASRSTGTSINEQFF. The DNA of the CDR3 is TGTGCCAGCAGATCAACCGGGACTTCTATTAATGAGCAGTTCTTC. Variable domain in full (rest from reference TRBV7-9 and TRBJ2-1): DTGVSQNPRHKITKRGQNVTFRCDPISEHNRLYWYRQTLGQGPEFLTYFQNEAQLEKSRLLSDRFSAERPKGSFSTLEIQRTEQGDSAMYLCASRSTGTSINEQFFGPGTRLTVL.